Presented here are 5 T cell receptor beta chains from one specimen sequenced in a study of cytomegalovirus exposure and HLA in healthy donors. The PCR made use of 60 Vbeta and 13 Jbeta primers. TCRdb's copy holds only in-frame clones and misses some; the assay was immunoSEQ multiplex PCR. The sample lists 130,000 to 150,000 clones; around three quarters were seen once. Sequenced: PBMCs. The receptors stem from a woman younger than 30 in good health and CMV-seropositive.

The CDR3 sequence: CASREDMKGYGYTF. CDR3 sequence (DNA): TGTGCCAGCAGAGAGGACATGAAGGGGTATGGCTACACCTTC. The V and J genes are TRBV6-5 and TRBJ1-2; possible D gene TRBD1, 5 bases. Germline assignment: CDR1 MNHEY and CDR2 SVGAGI. Trimming left V 6 bases short and J 5 bases short, with 16 bases between. The CDR3 is made up of 14 amino acids.

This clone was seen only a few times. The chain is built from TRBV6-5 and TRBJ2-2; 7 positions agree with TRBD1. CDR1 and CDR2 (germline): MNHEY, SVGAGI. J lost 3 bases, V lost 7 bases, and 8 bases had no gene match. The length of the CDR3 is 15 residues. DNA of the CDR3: TGTGCCAGCACTCACCGGGACAGCTACACCGGGGAGCTGTTTTTT. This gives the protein CASTHRDSYTGELFF.

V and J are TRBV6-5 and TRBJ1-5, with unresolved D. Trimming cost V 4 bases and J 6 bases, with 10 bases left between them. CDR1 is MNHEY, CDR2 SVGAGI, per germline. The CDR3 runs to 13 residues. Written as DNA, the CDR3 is TGTGCCAGCAGTTTACAGCAAGGTCAGCCCCAGCATTTT. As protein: CASSLQQGQPQHF.

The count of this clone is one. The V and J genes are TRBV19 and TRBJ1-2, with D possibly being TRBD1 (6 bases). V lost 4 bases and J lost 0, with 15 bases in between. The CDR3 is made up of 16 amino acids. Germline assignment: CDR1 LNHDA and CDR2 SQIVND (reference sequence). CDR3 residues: CASSTPSDSTNYGYTF. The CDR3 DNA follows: TGTGCCAGTAGTACCCCCTCGGACAGTACTAACTATGGCTACACCTTC.

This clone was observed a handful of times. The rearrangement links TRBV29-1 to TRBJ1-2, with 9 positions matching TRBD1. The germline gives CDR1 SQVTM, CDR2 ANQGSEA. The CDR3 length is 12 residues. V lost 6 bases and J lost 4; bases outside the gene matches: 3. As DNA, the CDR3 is TGCAGCGTCGGGACAGGGACCTATGGCTACACCTTC. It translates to CSVGTGTYGYTF.